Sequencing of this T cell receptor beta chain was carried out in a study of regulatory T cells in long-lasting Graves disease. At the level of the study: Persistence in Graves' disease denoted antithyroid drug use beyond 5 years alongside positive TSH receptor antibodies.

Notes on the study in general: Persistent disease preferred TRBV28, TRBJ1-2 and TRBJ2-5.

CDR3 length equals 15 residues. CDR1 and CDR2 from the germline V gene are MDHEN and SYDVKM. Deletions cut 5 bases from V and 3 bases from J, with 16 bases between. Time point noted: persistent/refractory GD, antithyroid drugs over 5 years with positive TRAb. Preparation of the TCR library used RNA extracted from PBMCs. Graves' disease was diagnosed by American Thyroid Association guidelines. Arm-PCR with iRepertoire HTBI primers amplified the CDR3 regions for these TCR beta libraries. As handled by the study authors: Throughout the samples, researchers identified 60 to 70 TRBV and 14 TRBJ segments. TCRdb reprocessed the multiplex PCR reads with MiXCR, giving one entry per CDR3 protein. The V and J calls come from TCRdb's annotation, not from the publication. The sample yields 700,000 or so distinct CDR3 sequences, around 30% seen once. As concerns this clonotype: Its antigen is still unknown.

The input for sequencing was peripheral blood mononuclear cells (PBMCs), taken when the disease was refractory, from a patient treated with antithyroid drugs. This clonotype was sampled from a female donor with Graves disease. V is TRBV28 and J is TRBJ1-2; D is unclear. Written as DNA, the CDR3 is TGTGCCAGCAGTATAACCAGAGGTGAAGACTATGGCTACACCTTC. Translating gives CASSITRGEDYGYTF.